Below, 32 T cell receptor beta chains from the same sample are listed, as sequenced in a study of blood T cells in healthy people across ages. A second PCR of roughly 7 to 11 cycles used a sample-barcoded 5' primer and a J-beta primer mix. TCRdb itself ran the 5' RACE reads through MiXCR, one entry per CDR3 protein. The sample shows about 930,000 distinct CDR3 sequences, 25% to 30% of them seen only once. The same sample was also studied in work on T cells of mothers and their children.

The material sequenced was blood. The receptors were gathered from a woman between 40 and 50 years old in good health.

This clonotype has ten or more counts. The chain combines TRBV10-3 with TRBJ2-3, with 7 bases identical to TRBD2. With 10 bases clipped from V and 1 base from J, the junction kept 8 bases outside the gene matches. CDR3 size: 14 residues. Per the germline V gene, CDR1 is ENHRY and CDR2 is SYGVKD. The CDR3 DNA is TGTGCCACCCAGGTCGGACTAGGCACAGATACGCAGTATTTT. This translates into CATQVGLGTDTQYF.

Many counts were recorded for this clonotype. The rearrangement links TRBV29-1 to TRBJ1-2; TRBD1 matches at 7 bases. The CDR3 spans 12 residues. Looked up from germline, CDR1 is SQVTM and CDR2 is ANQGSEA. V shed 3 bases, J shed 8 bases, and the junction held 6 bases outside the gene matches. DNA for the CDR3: TGCAGCGTTGAGACGACAGGGAGGGGCTACACCTTC. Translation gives CSVETTGRGYTF.

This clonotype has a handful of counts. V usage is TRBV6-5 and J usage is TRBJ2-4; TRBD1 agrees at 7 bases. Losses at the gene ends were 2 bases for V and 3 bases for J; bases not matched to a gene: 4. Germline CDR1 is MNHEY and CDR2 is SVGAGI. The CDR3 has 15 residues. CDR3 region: CASSYGRQGKNIQYF. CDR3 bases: TGTGCCAGCAGTTACGGGAGACAGGGCAAAAACATTCAGTACTTC.

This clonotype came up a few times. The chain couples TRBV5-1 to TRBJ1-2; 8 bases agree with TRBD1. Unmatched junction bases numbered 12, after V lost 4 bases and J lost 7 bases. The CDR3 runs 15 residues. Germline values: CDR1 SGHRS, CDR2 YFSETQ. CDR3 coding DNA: TGCGCCAGCAGCCCCAACGACAGGGGCGGCACTGGCTACACCTTC. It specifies CASSPNDRGGTGYTF. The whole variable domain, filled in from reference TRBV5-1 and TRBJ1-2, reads KAGVTQTPRYLIKTRGQQVTLSCSPISGHRSVSWYQQTPGQGLQFLFEYFSETQRNKGNFPGRFSGRQFSNSRSEMNVSTLELGDSALYLCASSPNDRGGTGYTFGSGTRLTVV.

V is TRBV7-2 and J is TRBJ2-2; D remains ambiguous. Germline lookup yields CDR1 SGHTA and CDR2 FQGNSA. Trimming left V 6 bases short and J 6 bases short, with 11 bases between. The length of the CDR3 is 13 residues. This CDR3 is CASSPDPAGELFF. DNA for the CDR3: TGTGCCAGCAGTCCCGACCCTGCCGGGGAGCTGTTTTTT. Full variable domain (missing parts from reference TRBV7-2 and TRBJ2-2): GAGVSQSPSNKVTEKGKDVELRCDPISGHTALYWYRQSLGQGLEFLIYFQGNSAPDKSGLPSDRFSAERTGGSVSTLTIQRTQQEDSAVYLCASSPDPAGELFFGEGSRLTVL.

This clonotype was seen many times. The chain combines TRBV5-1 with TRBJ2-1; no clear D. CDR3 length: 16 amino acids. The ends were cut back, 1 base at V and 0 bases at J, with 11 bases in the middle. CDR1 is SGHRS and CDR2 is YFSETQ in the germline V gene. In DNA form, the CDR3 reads TGCGCCAGCAGCTTGACCCCCTCGAGCTCCTACAATGAGCAGTTCTTC. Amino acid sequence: CASSLTPSSSYNEQFF.

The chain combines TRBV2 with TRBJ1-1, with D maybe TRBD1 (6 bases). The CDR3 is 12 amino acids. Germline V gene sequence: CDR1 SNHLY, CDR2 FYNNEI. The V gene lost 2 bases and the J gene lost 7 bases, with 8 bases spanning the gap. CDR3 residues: CASSEWTVEAFF. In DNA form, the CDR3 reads TGTGCCAGCAGTGAATGGACAGTTGAAGCTTTCTTT.

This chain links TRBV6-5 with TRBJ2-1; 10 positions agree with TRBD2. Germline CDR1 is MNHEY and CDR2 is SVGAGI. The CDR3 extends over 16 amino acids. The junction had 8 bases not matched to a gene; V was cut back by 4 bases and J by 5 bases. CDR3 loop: CASSFFSAGGNNEQFF. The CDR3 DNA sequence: TGTGCCAGCAGTTTTTTTTCAGCGGGGGGGAACAATGAGCAGTTCTTC.

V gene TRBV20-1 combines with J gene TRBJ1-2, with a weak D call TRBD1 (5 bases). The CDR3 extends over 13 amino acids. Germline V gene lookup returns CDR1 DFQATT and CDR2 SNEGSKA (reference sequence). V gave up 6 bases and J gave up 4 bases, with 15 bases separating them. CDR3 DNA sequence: TGCAGTGCAGTGAAGACAGCCCGCTATGGCTACACCTTC. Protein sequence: CSAVKTARYGYTF.

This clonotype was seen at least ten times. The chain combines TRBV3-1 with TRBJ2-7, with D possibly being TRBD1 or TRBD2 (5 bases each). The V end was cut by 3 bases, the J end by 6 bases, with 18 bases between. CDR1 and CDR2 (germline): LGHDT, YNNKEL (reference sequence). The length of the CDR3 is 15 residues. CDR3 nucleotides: TGTGCCAGCAGCCAGGGACGGGCAGGGTTTGGCGAGCAGTACTTC. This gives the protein CASSQGRAGFGEQYF.

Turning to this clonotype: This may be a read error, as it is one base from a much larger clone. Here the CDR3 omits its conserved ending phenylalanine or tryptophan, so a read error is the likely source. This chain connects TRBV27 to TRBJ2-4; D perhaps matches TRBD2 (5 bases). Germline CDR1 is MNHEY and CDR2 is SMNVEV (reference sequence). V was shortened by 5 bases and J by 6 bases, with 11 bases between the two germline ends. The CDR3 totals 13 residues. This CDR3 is CASSPTTRNIQYV. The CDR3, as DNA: TGTGCCAGCAGTCCGACTACCAGAAACATTCAGTACGTC.

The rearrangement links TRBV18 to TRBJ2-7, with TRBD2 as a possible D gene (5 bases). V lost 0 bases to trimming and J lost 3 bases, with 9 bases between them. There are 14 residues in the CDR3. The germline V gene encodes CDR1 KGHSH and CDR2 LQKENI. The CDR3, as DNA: TGTGCCAGCTCACCACCGGAGGCTAGCTACGAGCAGTACTTC. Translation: CASSPPEASYEQYF.

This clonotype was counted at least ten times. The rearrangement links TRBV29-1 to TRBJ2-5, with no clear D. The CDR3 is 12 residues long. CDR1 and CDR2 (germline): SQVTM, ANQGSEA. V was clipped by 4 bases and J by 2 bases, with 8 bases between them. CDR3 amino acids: CSVGILQETQYF. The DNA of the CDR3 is TGCAGCGTTGGTATCCTTCAAGAGACCCAGTACTTC.

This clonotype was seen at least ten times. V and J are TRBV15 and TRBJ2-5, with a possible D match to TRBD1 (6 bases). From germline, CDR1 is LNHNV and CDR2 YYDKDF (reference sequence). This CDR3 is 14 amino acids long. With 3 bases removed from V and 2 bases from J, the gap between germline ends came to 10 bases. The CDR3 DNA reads TGTGCCACCAGCAGGGACAGAGTTCAAGAGACCCAGTACTTC. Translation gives CATSRDRVQETQYF.

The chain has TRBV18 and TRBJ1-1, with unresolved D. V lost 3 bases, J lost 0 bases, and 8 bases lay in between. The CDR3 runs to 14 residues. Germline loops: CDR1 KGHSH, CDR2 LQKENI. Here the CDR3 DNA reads TGTGCCAGCTCACCGGGCCTCATGAACACTGAAGCTTTCTTT. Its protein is CASSPGLMNTEAFF. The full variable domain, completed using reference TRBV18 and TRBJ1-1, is NAGVMQNPRHLVRRRGQEARLRCSPMKGHSHVYWYRQLPEEGLKFMVYLQKENIIDESGMPKERFSAEFPKEGPSILRIQQVVRGDSAAYFCASSPGLMNTEAFFGQGTRLTVV.

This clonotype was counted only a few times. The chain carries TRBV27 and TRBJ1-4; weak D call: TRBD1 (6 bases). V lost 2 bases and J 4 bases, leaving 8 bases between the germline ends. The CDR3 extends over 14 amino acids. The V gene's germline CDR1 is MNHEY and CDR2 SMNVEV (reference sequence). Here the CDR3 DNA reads TGTGCCAGCAGTTTACCAGGGGATAATGAAAAACTGTTTTTT. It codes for CASSLPGDNEKLFF.

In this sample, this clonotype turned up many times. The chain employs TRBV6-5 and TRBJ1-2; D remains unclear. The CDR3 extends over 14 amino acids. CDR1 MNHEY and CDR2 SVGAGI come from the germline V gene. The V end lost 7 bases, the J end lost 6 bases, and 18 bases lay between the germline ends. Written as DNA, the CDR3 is TGTGCCAGCACCAACCGGGTTGGAGAAGATGGCTACACCTTC. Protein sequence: CASTNRVGEDGYTF.

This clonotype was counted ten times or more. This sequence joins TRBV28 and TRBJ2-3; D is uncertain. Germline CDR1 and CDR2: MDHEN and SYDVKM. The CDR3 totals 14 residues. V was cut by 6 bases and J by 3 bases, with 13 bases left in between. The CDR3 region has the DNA TGTGCCAGCAGCCTCAGTCCTTTGACAGATACGCAGTATTTT. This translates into CASSLSPLTDTQYF.

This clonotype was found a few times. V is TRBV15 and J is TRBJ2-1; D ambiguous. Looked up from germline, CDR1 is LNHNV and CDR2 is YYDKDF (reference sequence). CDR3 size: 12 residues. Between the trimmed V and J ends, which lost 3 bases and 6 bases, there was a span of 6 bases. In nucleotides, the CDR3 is TGTGCCACCAGCAGTATAGGCAATGAGCAGTTCTTC. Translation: CATSSIGNEQFF.

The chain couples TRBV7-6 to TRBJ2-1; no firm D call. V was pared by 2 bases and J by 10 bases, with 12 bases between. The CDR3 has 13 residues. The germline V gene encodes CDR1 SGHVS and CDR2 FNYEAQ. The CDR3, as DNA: TGTGCCAGCAGCTTAAATAGCAGGACCGAGCAGTTCTTC. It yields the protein CASSLNSRTEQFF.

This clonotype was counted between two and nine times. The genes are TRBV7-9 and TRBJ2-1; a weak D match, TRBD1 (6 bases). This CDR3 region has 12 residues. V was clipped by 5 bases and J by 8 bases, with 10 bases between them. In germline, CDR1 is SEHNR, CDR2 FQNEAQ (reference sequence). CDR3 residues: CASSVQGDEQFF. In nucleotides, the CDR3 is TGTGCCAGCAGCGTACAGGGTGATGAGCAGTTCTTC.

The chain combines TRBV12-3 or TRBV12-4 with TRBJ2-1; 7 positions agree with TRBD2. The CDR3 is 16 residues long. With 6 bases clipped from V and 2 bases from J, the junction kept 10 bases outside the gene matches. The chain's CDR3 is CASRSGASQAYNEQFF. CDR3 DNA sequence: TGTGCCAGCAGAAGCGGGGCAAGCCAAGCCTACAATGAGCAGTTCTTC.

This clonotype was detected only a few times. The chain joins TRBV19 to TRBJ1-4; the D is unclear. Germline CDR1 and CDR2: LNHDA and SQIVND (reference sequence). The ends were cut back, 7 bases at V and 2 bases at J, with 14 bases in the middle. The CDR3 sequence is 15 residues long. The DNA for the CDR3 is TGTGCCAGTACTCCGACCGCCGGGACTAATGAAAAACTGTTTTTT. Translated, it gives CASTPTAGTNEKLFF.

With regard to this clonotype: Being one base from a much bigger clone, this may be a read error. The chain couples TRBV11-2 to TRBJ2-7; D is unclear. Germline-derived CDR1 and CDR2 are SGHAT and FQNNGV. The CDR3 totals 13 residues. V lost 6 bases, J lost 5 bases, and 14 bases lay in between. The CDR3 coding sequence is TGTGCCAGCAGGCTTTATGTAGGGAACGAGCAGTACTTC. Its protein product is CASRLYVGNEQYF.

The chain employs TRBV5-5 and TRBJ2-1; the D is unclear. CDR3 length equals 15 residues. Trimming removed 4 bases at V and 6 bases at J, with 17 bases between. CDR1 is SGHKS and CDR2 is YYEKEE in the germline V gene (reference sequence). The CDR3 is CASSPWSRPGNEQFF. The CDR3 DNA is TGTGCCAGCAGCCCTTGGAGCAGGCCGGGCAATGAGCAGTTCTTC. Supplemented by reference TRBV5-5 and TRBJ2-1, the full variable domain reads DAGVTQSPTHLIKTRGQQVTLRCSPISGHKSVSWYQQVLGQGPQFIFQYYEKEERGRGNFPDRFSARQFPNYSSELNVNALLLGDSALYLCASSPWSRPGNEQFFGPGTRLTVL.

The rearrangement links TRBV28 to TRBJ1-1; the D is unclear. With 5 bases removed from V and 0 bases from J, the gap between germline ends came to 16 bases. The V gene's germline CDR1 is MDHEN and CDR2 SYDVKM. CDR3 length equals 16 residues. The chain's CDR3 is CASSPPGYSVNTEAFF. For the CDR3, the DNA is TGTGCCAGCAGTCCACCAGGATACTCGGTGAACACTGAAGCTTTCTTT.

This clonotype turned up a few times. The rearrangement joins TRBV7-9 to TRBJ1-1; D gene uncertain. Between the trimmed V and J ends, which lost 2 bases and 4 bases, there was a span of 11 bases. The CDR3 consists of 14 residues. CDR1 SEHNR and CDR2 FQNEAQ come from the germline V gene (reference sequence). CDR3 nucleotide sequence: TGTGCCAGCAGCTTAAGTGGTATCGGCACTGAAGCTTTCTTT. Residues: CASSLSGIGTEAFF. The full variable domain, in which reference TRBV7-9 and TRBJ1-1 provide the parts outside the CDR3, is DTGVSQNPRHKITKRGQNVTFRCDPISEHNRLYWYRQTLGQGPEFLTYFQNEAQLEKSRLLSDRFSAERPKGSFSTLEIQRTEQGDSAMYLCASSLSGIGTEAFFGQGTRLTVV.

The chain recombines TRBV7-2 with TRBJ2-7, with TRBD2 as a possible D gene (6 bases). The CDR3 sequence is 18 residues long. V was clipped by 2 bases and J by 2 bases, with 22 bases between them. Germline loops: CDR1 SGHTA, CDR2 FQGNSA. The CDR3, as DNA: TGTGCCAGCAGCTTATTTTCCGATGCGGGGTACATCCCCTACGAGCAGTACTTC. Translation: CASSLFSDAGYIPYEQYF.

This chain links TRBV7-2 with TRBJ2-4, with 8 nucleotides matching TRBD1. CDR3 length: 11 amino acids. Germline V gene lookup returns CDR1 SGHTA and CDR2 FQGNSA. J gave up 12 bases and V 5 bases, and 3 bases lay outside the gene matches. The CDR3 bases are TGTGCCAGCAGCCAGGGACAGGATCAGTACTTC. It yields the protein CASSQGQDQYF.

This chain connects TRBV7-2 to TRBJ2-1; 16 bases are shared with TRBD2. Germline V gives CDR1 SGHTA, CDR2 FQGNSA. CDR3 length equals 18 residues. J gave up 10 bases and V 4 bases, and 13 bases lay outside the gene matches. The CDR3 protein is CASSSPGLAGGNTGEQFF. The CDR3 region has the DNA TGTGCCAGCAGCTCACCGGGACTAGCGGGGGGGAACACCGGGGAGCAGTTCTTC.

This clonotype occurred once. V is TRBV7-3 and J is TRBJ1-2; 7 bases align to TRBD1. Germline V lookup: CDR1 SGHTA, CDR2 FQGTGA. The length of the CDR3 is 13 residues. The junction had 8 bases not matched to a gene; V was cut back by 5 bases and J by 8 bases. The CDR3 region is CASSRITGDGYTF. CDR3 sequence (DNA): TGTGCCAGCAGCCGGATAACAGGGGACGGCTACACCTTC.

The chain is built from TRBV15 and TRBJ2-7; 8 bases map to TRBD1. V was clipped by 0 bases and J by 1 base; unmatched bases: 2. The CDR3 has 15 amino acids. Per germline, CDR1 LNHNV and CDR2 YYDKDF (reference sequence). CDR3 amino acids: CATSRDGQGSYEQYF. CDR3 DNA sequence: TGTGCCACCAGCAGAGATGGACAGGGTTCCTACGAGCAGTACTTC.